These T cell receptor beta chains were read from a single sample in a study of vaccination effects on CD4 cells after COVID-19. The assay was immunoSEQ multiplex PCR, and TCRdb's table has in-frame clones only and misses some. Among about 14,000 clones, around three quarters were seen once, and the ten largest hold 15% to 20%. For these receptors, no antigen is known. The source was CD4+ T cells from PBMCs cultured with SARS-CoV-2 spike peptides, collected after COVID-19 vaccination. These receptors were taken from a human donor who had a prior SARS-CoV-2 infection. Each CDR3 is given with its conserved first and last residue. A D gene is named only where the DNA matches it firmly. Size tells how often a clone was seen (once, few, many) or the class of an expanded clone, and some rows leave it out.

NA,TRBJ2-1,TRBV7-2,NA,CASSLSTLENEQFF,TGTGCCAGCAGCTTAAGCACCCTAGAGAATGAGCAGTTCTTC
NA,TRBJ1-2,TRBV6-5,NA,CASRKGYGYTF,TGTGCCAGCAGAAAGGGTTATGGCTACACCTTC
NA,TRBJ2-7,TRBV5-1,TRBD1,CASSLRTGDPGGEQYF,TGCGCCAGCAGCCTCAGGACAGGCGACCCCGGCGGGGAGCAGTACTTC
NA,TRBJ2-6,TRBV4-1,TRBD1,CASSRPGQGAGGANVLTF,TGCGCCAGCAGCCGACCGGGACAGGGGGCAGGTGGGGCCAACGTCCTGACTTTC
NA,TRBJ2-1,TRBV5-4,TRBD2,CASSSAGGTYNEQFF,TGTGCCAGCAGCTCAGCGGGGGGGACTTACAATGAGCAGTTCTTC
NA,TRBJ2-1,TRBV20-1,NA,CSANYNEQFF,TGCAGTGCTAACTACAATGAGCAGTTCTTC
NA,TRBJ1-1,TRBV3-1/TRBV3-2,NA,CASSQEGGAFF,TGTGCCAGCAGCCAAGAAGGGGGGGCTTTCTTT
NA,TRBJ2-3,TRBV7-2,NA,CASSLGGGVSTDTQYF,TGTGCCAGCAGCTTAGGGGGTGGGGTTAGCACAGATACGCAGTATTTT
NA,TRBJ2-5,TRBV9,NA,CASSPGTLYQETQYF,TGTGCCAGCAGCCCAGGGACCTTGTACCAAGAGACCCAGTACTTC
few,TRBJ2-3,TRBV11-3,TRBD2,CASSLGRDYITDTQYF,TGTGCCAGCAGCTTAGGCCGGGACTATATCACAGATACGCAGTATTTT
NA,TRBJ1-3,TRBV5-1,NA,CASSFGSANSGNTIYF,TGCGCCAGCAGCTTTGGCAGCGCCAACTCTGGAAACACCATATATTTT
NA,TRBJ2-5,TRBV30,NA,CAWSGGFQETQYF,TGTGCCTGGAGTGGGGGATTCCAAGAGACCCAGTACTTC
NA,TRBJ2-4,TRBV15,NA,CATSYKGGSLIQYF,TGTGCCACCAGCTACAAAGGGGGTAGTCTTATTCAGTACTTC
NA,TRBJ2-7,TRBV19,NA,CASSTYVGGLSYEQYF,TGTGCCAGTAGTACGTACGTCGGGGGTTTATCCTACGAGCAGTACTTC
few,TRBJ1-2,TRBV19,TRBD1,CASSMGQVNYGYTF,TGTGCCAGTAGTATGGGACAGGTTAACTATGGCTACACCTTC
NA,TRBJ2-3,TRBV9,NA,CASSASGQASTDTQYF,TGTGCCAGCAGCGCCAGTGGGCAAGCTAGCACAGATACGCAGTATTTT
once,TRBJ2-1,TRBV15,NA,CATSRDSSSGNEQFF,TGTGCCACCAGCAGAGATAGCTCCAGCGGCAATGAGCAGTTCTTC
NA,TRBJ1-3,TRBV19,NA,CASRRRRGQGVGNTIYF,TGTGCCAGTAGGCGGAGACGGGGGCAGGGAGTCGGAAACACCATATATTTT
NA,TRBJ2-1,TRBV9,NA,CASSRPGGDNEQFF,TGTGCCAGCAGCCGGCCAGGGGGGGACAATGAGCAGTTCTTC
NA,TRBJ2-7,TRBV5-6,NA,CASRRSYEQYF,TGTGCCAGCAGGCGATCCTACGAGCAGTACTTC
NA,TRBJ2-7,TRBV7-8,NA,CASSPRSF,TGTGCCAGCAGCCCTCGTTCCTTC
NA,TRBJ1-6,TRBV5-1,NA,CASSLQGSSYNSPLHF,TGCGCCAGCAGCTTGCAAGGGAGCTCCTATAATTCACCCCTCCACTTT
NA,TRBJ2-5,TRBV7-3,TRBD2,CASSPSGISETQYF,TGTGCCAGCAGCCCAAGCGGGATCTCGGAGACCCAGTACTTC
few,TRBJ1-2,TRBV19,NA,CASSTPLSARGYGYTF,TGTGCCAGTAGTACCCCCCTGTCAGCGCGGGGCTATGGCTACACCTTC
NA,TRBJ1-1,TRBV29-1,TRBD1,CSGGQGYAEAFF,TGCAGCGGAGGACAGGGGTACGCTGAAGCTTTCTTT
NA,TRBJ2-1,TRBV15,NA,CATSRGPASYNEQFF,TGTGCCACCAGCAGAGGGCCTGCCTCCTACAATGAGCAGTTCTTC
NA,TRBJ1-4,TRBV6-6,NA,CASSWAKGEKLFF,TGTGCCAGCAGTTGGGCGAAGGGGGAAAAACTGTTTTTT
NA,TRBJ1-5,TRBV15,TRBD1,CATSRTGIREQPQHF,TGTGCCACCAGCAGGACAGGGATACGGGAACAGCCCCAGCATTTT
NA,TRBJ2-1,TRBV9,NA,CASSVDLVYPEQFF,TGTGCCAGCAGCGTAGATTTGGTCTACCCGGAGCAGTTCTTC
NA,TRBJ1-1,TRBV28,NA,CASSREQGLEAFF,TGTGCCAGCAGCCGTGAACAGGGCCTTGAAGCTTTCTTT
once,TRBJ1-2,TRBV12-3/TRBV12-4,NA,CASSLRGGYGYTF,TGTGCCAGCAGTTTACGGGGGGGTTATGGCTACACCTTC
once,TRBJ2-2,TRBV7-2,NA,CASSFYTGELFF,TGTGCCAGCAGCTTTTACACCGGGGAGCTGTTTTTT
NA,TRBJ1-3,TRBV11-3,TRBD1,CASSSGQGIGNTIYF,TGTGCCAGCAGCTCGGGACAGGGGATAGGAAACACCATATATTTT
NA,TRBJ2-5,TRBV18,NA,CASSPQTQLGTQYF,TGTGCCAGCTCACCACAGACCCAATTAGGGACCCAGTACTTC